These 3 T cell receptor beta chains were sequenced from one sample in a study of long-term antiretroviral therapy in people with HIV. With survey level as its setting, the immunoSEQ assay was v3.0. The method was immunoSEQ multiplex PCR; TCRdb's version includes in-frame clones alone and lacks a portion of them. The data contain about 22,000 clones, around 84% of them singletons. The sample was unsorted PBMCs, taken 1.8 years before starting antiretroviral therapy. The receptors were sampled from a woman aged 25-40 years with HIV.

This chain uses TRBV4-1 with TRBJ2-1; tentatively, D is TRBD1 (5 bases). The CDR3 has 18 residues. Deletions cut 2 bases from V and 0 bases from J, with 17 bases between. Germline CDR1 is MGHRA and CDR2 is YSYEKL. The CDR3 protein is CASSQRTTGLGSYNEQFF. The DNA for the CDR3 is TGCGCCAGCAGCCAAAGGACAACAGGTCTTGGCTCCTACAATGAGCAGTTCTTC.

The CDR3 DNA sequence: TGTGCCAGCAGCGTAGGTCAGGGAGTACTCTTTTCCTACAATGAGCAGTTCTTC. This sequence encodes CASSVGQGVLFSYNEQFF. V is TRBV9 and J is TRBJ2-1, with D tentatively TRBD1 or TRBD2 (5 bases each). Per germline, CDR1 SGDLS and CDR2 YYNGEE. V lost 0 bases and J lost 1, with 17 bases in between. This CDR3 spans 18 amino acids.

This chain connects TRBV6-5 to TRBJ2-7; 8 bases fit TRBD1. The germline CDR1 and CDR2 sequences are MNHEY and SVGAGI. This CDR3 has 14 residues. The J segment lost 3 bases and the V segment lost 7 bases, leaving 8 bases of the junction unmatched. CDR3 nucleotides: TGTGCCAGCAAGCGGACAGGGACAATCTACGAGCAGTACTTC. This translates into CASKRTGTIYEQYF.